This TCR beta chain was sequenced for a study of response to subunit inactivated influenza vaccine. Points from the study as a whole: Each seasonal flu vaccination may recruit only limited new T cells, authors suggested.

Deletions cut 0 bases from V and 2 bases from J, with 12 bases between. CDR1 and CDR2 from the germline V gene are SGDLS and YYNGEE. This CDR3 has 15 residues. As regards this clonotype: Its antigen is undetermined.

TCRdb itself ran the RT-PCR reads through MiXCR, one entry per CDR3 protein. The sample yields approximately 700,000 distinct CDR3 sequences, 11% to 15% seen once. The chain uses TRBV9 and TRBJ2-7, with a possible D match to TRBD2 (6 bases). The sequencing used PBMCs from blood, collected 14 to 15 days before vaccination. This clonotype was obtained from a man over 45 who received an inactivated influenza vaccine. CDR3 bases: TGTGCCAGCAGCGTAGGTGGCGGGGCAACCTACGAGCAGTACTTC. Amino acids: CASSVGGGATYEQYF.